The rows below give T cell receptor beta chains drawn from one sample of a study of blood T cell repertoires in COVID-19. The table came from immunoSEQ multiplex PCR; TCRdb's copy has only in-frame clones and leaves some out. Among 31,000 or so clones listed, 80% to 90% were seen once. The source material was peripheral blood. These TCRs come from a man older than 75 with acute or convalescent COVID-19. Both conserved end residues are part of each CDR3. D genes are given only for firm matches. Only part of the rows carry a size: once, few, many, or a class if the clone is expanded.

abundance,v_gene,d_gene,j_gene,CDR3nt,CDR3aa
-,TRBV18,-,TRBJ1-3,TGTGCCAGCTCACCACCCCGGACTGCTGGAAACACCATATATTTT,CASSPPRTAGNTIYF
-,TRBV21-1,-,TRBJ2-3,TGTGCCAGCAGCAAAGGGGCTCCCGGACTCATCCGAGATACGCAGTATTTT,CASSKGAPGLIRDTQYF
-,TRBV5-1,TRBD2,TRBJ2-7,TGCGCCAGCAGCTTGGTGGTAGCGGGGGGAGAGGTACACGAGCAGTACTTC,CASSLVVAGGEVHEQYF
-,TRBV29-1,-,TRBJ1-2,TGCAGCGCACGGGGGGGAATTAATGGCTACACCTTC,CSARGGINGYTF
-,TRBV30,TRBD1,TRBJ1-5,TGTGCCTGGAGTTACAGGACAGGGGGCTGGAGCAATCAGCCCCAGCATTTT,CAWSYRTGGWSNQPQHF
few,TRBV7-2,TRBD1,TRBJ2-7,TGTGCCAGCAGCGCCGGGACAGAGACCTACGAGCAGTACTTC,CASSAGTETYEQYF
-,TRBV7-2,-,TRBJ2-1,TGTGCCAGCAGCTTAGCCCCTATCGCCTACAATGAGCAGTTCTTC,CASSLAPIAYNEQFF
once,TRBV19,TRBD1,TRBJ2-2,TGTGCCAGTAGTATAGTTAGGGGGCGAACCGGGGAGCTGTTTTTT,CASSIVRGRTGELFF
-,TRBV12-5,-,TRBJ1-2,TGTGCTAGTGGTCTCGACAGACATGGCTACACCTTC,CASGLDRHGYTF
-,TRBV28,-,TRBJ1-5,TGTGCCAGCAGTTCCCGGGACTATAGCAATCAGCCCCAGCATTTT,CASSSRDYSNQPQHF
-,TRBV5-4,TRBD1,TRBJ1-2,TGTGCCAGCAGATACGGACAGGGGGAAGGCTATGGCTACACCTTC,CASRYGQGEGYGYTF
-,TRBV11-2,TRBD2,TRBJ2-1,TGTGCCAGCAGCCCAGGGACTAGCGGGAGAATGCGGGTAAATGAGCAGTTCTTC,CASSPGTSGRMRVNEQFF
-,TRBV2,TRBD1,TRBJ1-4,TGTGCCAGCAGGGGGGACAGGTTTACCGAAAAACTGTTTTTT,CASRGDRFTEKLFF